Listed below are T cell receptor beta chains from one sample, sequenced in a study of blood T cell repertoires in COVID-19. Produced via immunoSEQ multiplex PCR; TCRdb's table is partial and in-frame only. Of fewer than 200,000 clones listed, approximately 87% are singletons. The sample taken for sequencing was peripheral blood. The receptor set was obtained from a woman between 70 and 85 years old with COVID-19, enrolled during active disease. The CDR3 runs from the conserved cysteine through the conserved F or W. The order of the fields is clone size, J gene, V gene, D gene, CDR3 DNA, CDR3 protein. D genes are given only for firm matches. Only some rows state a clone size, as once, few, many or a class for expanded clones.

.,TRBJ1-4,TRBV5-1,.,TGCGCCAGCAGCTTGGCTTCAGGGTTTGCAACTAATGAAAAACTGTTTTTT,CASSLASGFATNEKLFF
.,TRBJ1-6,TRBV14,TRBD1,TGTGCCAGCAGCCATAGGGGGCTTACACCCCTCCACTTT,CASSHRGLTPLHF
.,TRBJ2-1,TRBV9,.,TGTGCCAGCAGAGATACAAACAATGAGCAGTTCTTC,CASRDTNNEQFF
.,TRBJ2-6,TRBV9,TRBD1,TGTGCCAGCAGCGGCGGACAGGGGGCAATTGGGGCCAACGTCCTGACTTTC,CASSGGQGAIGANVLTF
once,TRBJ1-2,TRBV15,TRBD1,TGTGCCACCAGCAGAGAACGACAGGGGACGTATGGCTACACCTTC,CATSRERQGTYGYTF
.,TRBJ2-7,TRBV3-1/TRBV3-2,.,TGTGCCAGCAGGAATGGGGGCAGCACCTACGAGCAGTACTTC,CASRNGGSTYEQYF
.,TRBJ2-5,TRBV15,TRBD2,TGTGCCACCAGCAGAGAGAGGGTCTTAGGACTAGCCCCGTTGTACCAAGAGACCCAGTACTTC,CATSRERVLGLAPLYQETQYF
.,TRBJ2-4,TRBV14,TRBD2,TGTGCCAGCAGCCCCCGGGGGGATCTAGCCAAAAACATTCAGTACTTC,CASSPRGDLAKNIQYF
once,TRBJ2-5,TRBV7-2,.,TGTGCCAGCAGCTTAAATGCGGTTGGAGAGACCCAGTACTTC,CASSLNAVGETQYF
.,TRBJ1-5,TRBV7-8,TRBD1,TGTGCCAGCAGCTCGACAGGGGGACAGCCCCAGCATTTT,CASSSTGGQPQHF
.,TRBJ2-7,TRBV6-2/TRBV6-3,.,TGTGCCAGCAGTTACTCGCTAGCCAGCGTATTCTCCTACGAGCAGTACTTC,CASSYSLASVFSYEQYF
.,TRBJ2-7,TRBV5-4,TRBD2,TGTGCCAGCAGCAGAACCGGGACCGGGGGGGACGAGCAGTACTTC,CASSRTGTGGDEQYF
.,TRBJ2-7,TRBV23-1,.,TGCGCCAGCAGTCAATCTTGGCCGCGGCAGGGGAATAAGTACGAGCAGTACTTC,CASSQSWPRQGNKYEQYF
once,TRBJ1-6,TRBV3-1/TRBV3-2,.,TGTGCCAGCAGCGCCCGGTTACAGGGATCTTATAATTCACCCCTCCACTTT,CASSARLQGSYNSPLHF
.,TRBJ1-1,TRBV27,TRBD1,TGTGCCAGCAGTTTATGGGGGACAGGGCGCACTGAAGCTTTCTTT,CASSLWGTGRTEAFF
.,TRBJ1-2,TRBV6-5,.,TGTGCCAGCAGTTCCCTAAGCCTGGGGGCGTTCGGCTACACCTTC,CASSSLSLGAFGYTF
.,TRBJ1-1,TRBV30,.,TGTGCCTGGAGTGTGTCGGGATTTTACACTGAAGCTTTCTTT,CAWSVSGFYTEAFF
.,TRBJ2-1,TRBV6-5,.,TGTGCCAGCAGATCGAACGGACAGCTTGGTGAGCAGTTCTTC,CASRSNGQLGEQFF
.,TRBJ2-7,TRBV6-6,.,TGTGCCAGCAGTCGACAAGTAACCAGCGTATTCTACATCTACGAGCAGTACTTC,CASSRQVTSVFYIYEQYF
.,TRBJ2-1,TRBV19,TRBD2,TGTGCCAGTAGTGATTCGGGGGGTTGGGGTCATGAGCAGTTCTTC,CASSDSGGWGHEQFF
.,TRBJ1-4,TRBV6-5,.,TGTGCCAGCAGAAGCGTCGGGGGAGGTGAAAAACTGTTTTTT,CASRSVGGGEKLFF
.,TRBJ2-3,TRBV4-1,TRBD2,TGCGCCCGCAGCCGACCGGGACTAGCGGGAGGGCCATCCTCCACAGATACGCAGTATTTT,CARSRPGLAGGPSSTDTQYF
.,TRBJ2-1,TRBV2,TRBD1,TGTGCCAGCAGTCCTGAACAGGGGGCTAACAATGAGCAGTTCTTC,CASSPEQGANNEQFF
.,TRBJ2-5,TRBV2,TRBD1,TGTGCCAGCGTAAGGACAGGGGGCGGTGAGACCCAGTACTTC,CASVRTGGGETQYF
.,TRBJ2-7,TRBV19,TRBD1,TGTGCCAGTAGTTACGCCAGGGGGTTCTACGAGCAGTACTTC,CASSYARGFYEQYF
.,TRBJ2-1,TRBV19,.,TGTGCCAGTAGCCTAACCTACAATGAGCAGTTCTTC,CASSLTYNEQFF
.,TRBJ2-7,TRBV6-6,.,TGTGCCAGCAGCAACAGGGACCCCATCGAGCAGTACTTC,CASSNRDPIEQYF
.,TRBJ2-4,TRBV28,TRBD2,TGTGCCAGCAGGGAGGGACTAGCTACAAACATTCAGTACTTC,CASREGLATNIQYF
.,TRBJ1-3,TRBV9,.,TGTGCCAGCAGCTCGACAGACTCTGGAAACACCATATATTTT,CASSSTDSGNTIYF
.,TRBJ2-2,TRBV6-6,TRBD1,TGTGCCACCAAAGGGGGCCCCGGGGAGCTGTTTTTT,CATKGGPGELFF
once,TRBJ1-6,TRBV9,.,TGTGCCAGCAGCGCGGGGTCACGGAATTCACCCCTCCACTTT,CASSAGSRNSPLHF
.,TRBJ2-7,TRBV28,TRBD2,TGTGCCAGCAGTTCTAGCGGGAACCGCGAGCAGTACTTC,CASSSSGNREQYF
.,TRBJ2-7,TRBV19,TRBD1,TGTGCCAGTAGTAGGAGGGGGACAGGCTACGAGCAGTACTTC,CASSRRGTGYEQYF
.,TRBJ1-5,TRBV30,.,TGTGCCTGGAGTATCCGGCGCGGGACTAGCAATCAGCCCCAGCATTTT,CAWSIRRGTSNQPQHF
.,TRBJ2-1,TRBV4-1,TRBD2,TGCGCCAGCAGCCAAGATTATGGTAGCGGGAACTCCTACAATGAGCAGTTCTTC,CASSQDYGSGNSYNEQFF
.,TRBJ1-2,TRBV30,.,TGTGCCTGGAGTCCCGCCAGGGTGAAACGGGGGGGCTACACCTTC,CAWSPARVKRGGYTF
.,TRBJ2-2,TRBV28,.,TGTGCCAGCACCATCGATGGGGCACACGGACGTACCGGGGAGCTGTTTTTT,CASTIDGAHGRTGELFF
.,TRBJ2-3,TRBV5-1,.,TGCGCCAGCAGCTTTTCCGGGATCCGGGCAGATACGCAGTATTTT,CASSFSGIRADTQYF
few,TRBJ2-7,TRBV5-1,.,TGCGCCAGCAGCTTGGGCCTTTTCGGTAGCTACGAGCAGTACTTC,CASSLGLFGSYEQYF
.,TRBJ2-7,TRBV27,.,TGTGCCAGCAGTTTAGGTGGGCACCTCTCCTACGAGCAGTACTTC,CASSLGGHLSYEQYF
.,TRBJ2-7,TRBV28,TRBD1,TGTGCCAGCAGTTCGGGACAGATGTACGAGCAGTACTTC,CASSSGQMYEQYF
few,TRBJ1-6,TRBV4-1,TRBD1,TGCGCCAGCAGCCAAGAACCGGGACAGGGTAGTTCACCCCTCCACTTT,CASSQEPGQGSSPLHF
.,TRBJ1-4,TRBV18,.,TGTGCCAGCTCACCCGGTGCCTCCAATGAAAAACTGTTTTTT,CASSPGASNEKLFF